These 22 T cell receptor beta chains were all obtained from the same sample, sequenced in a study of shared clonotypes between healthy human individuals. The data were produced by immunoSEQ multiplex PCR, yet TCRdb's version contains in-frame clones alone and is incomplete. The table shows around 2,000,000 clones, with approximately 94% occurring only once. Naive-designated CD8 cells lacked CD45RO, were positively enriched for CCR7, and omitted terminally differentiated effector memory CD45RA+ cells. The sample was naive CD8+ T cells from PBMCs. Receptors were obtained from a man between 18 and 35 years old in good health. Some clones in this sample may be carry-over from other donors' samples.

The chain couples TRBV5-1 to TRBJ1-1; D may be TRBD1 (5 bases). The CDR3 spans 17 residues. Germline CDR1 and CDR2: SGHRS and YFSETQ. Deletions cut 0 bases from V and 0 bases from J, with 15 bases between. The CDR3 DNA is TGCGCCAGCAGCTTGGCGGCCCTGGGGCAGATGAACACTGAAGCTTTCTTT. Translated: CASSLAALGQMNTEAFF.

This clone was seen only once. The genes are TRBV9 and TRBJ2-1, with D tentatively TRBD1 or TRBD2 (5 bases each). The CDR3 is 16 residues long. V lost 5 bases, J lost 1 base, and 16 bases lay in between. CDR1 and CDR2 (germline): SGDLS, YYNGEE. The CDR3 spells CASSGERGRSYNEQFF. CDR3 nucleotides: TGTGCCAGCAGTGGAGAGAGGGGTCGGTCCTACAATGAGCAGTTCTTC.

The chain employs TRBV6-5 and TRBJ1-1; D is unresolved. Trimming cost V 2 bases and J 3 bases, with 7 bases left between them. CDR3 length equals 13 residues. The germline V gene has CDR1 MNHEY and CDR2 SVGAGI. The CDR3: CASSYGVDTEAFF. The CDR3 nucleotides are TGTGCCAGCAGTTACGGGGTTGACACTGAAGCTTTCTTT.

The chain couples TRBV5-8 to TRBJ1-5; TRBD1 matches 12 bases. Per germline, CDR1 SGHTS and CDR2 YDEGEE. J gave up 4 bases and V 4 bases, and 3 bases lay outside the gene matches. The CDR3 has 15 residues. The CDR3 region has the DNA TGTGCCAGCAGCCTGGGACAGGGGGCGAATCAGCCCCAGCATTTT. Its protein product is CASSLGQGANQPQHF.

This clone has a handful of counts. This chain uses TRBV28 with TRBJ1-1; 7 positions agree with TRBD1. V was pared by 5 bases and J by 7 bases, with 16 bases of the junction left unmatched. The germline V gene has CDR1 MDHEN and CDR2 SYDVKM. The CDR3 contains 16 residues. CDR3 sequence: CASSPLTGDEQIEAFF. In DNA, the CDR3 is TGTGCCAGCAGTCCTCTTACAGGGGATGAGCAGATTGAAGCTTTCTTT.

This chain uses TRBV5-5 with TRBJ2-7, with 7 nucleotides matching TRBD2. The CDR3 length is 14 residues. Germline V gene sequence: CDR1 SGHKS, CDR2 YYEKEE (reference sequence). V lost 1 base and J lost 4; bases outside the gene matches: 5. The DNA of the CDR3 is TGTGCCAGCAGCTTGCGTCCCGGGGGGTACGAGCAGTACTTC. This encodes CASSLRPGGYEQYF.

V gene TRBV4-1 combines with J gene TRBJ2-7; maybe TRBD2 (5 bases). Per germline, CDR1 MGHRA and CDR2 YSYEKL. The CDR3 is 14 residues long. The V end lost 3 bases, the J end lost 3 bases, and 12 bases lay between the germline ends. The CDR3 reads CASSHASGGYEQYF. The DNA for the CDR3 is TGCGCCAGCAGCCATGCTAGTGGAGGCTACGAGCAGTACTTC.

The V call is TRBV4-3, the J call TRBJ2-2, with D maybe TRBD2 (5 bases). CDR3 length: 15 amino acids. The V end was cut by 4 bases, the J end by 0 bases, with 9 bases between. Per the germline V gene, CDR1 is LGHNA and CDR2 is YSLEER. The CDR3 sequence is CASSPEGSNTGELFF. CDR3 coding DNA: TGCGCCAGCAGCCCTGAGGGCTCGAACACCGGGGAGCTGTTTTTT.

The rearrangement joins TRBV15 to TRBJ2-5; D not certain. CDR1 and CDR2 from the germline V gene are LNHNV and YYDKDF (reference sequence). V was cut by 0 bases and J by 2 bases, with 10 bases left in between. This CDR3 contains 15 residues. The CDR3 DNA sequence: TGTGCCACCAGCAGAGATCTTAGGGATCAAGAGACCCAGTACTTC. Translated: CATSRDLRDQETQYF.

This clone was recorded only once. V is TRBV2 and J is TRBJ1-3, with 8 bases matching TRBD1. The V gene end was trimmed by 6 bases and the J gene end by 0 bases; junction bases not matched to a gene: 4. CDR3 size: 15 residues. Germline values: CDR1 SNHLY, CDR2 FYNNEI. CDR3 DNA: TGTGCCAGCAGCGACAGGGGTTACTCTGGAAACACCATATATTTT. It specifies CASSDRGYSGNTIYF.

The gene calls are TRBV25-1 and TRBJ2-1; 10 bases agree with TRBD2. The germline CDR1 and CDR2 sequences are MGHDK and SYGVNS. V shed 5 bases and J 5 bases; nucleotides not matched to a gene: 6. This CDR3 has 15 amino acids. The CDR3 protein is CASSLGLAEDNEQFF. The CDR3 nucleotides read TGTGCCAGCAGTCTAGGACTAGCGGAGGACAATGAGCAGTTCTTC.

As concerns this clone: The same CDR3 is also encoded by other DNA sequences in this sample. This rearrangement joins TRBV27 to TRBJ2-7; TRBD1 matches 8 bases. With 4 bases clipped from V and 3 bases from J, the junction kept 5 bases outside the gene matches. Germline-derived CDR1 and CDR2 are MNHEY and SMNVEV (reference sequence). The length of the CDR3 is 14 residues. CDR3 residues: CASSSRTGNYEQYF. In DNA, the CDR3 is TGTGCCAGCAGTTCCCGGACAGGGAACTACGAGCAGTACTTC.

V is TRBV11-2 and J is TRBJ2-3, with 8 bases identical to TRBD1. Per germline, CDR1 SGHAT and CDR2 FQNNGV. This CDR3 is 17 amino acids long. V shed 2 bases, J shed 5 bases, and the junction held 12 bases outside the gene matches. CDR3 sequence reads: CASSLLRQGAIQDTQYF. The CDR3 DNA is TGTGCCAGCAGCTTACTCCGGCAGGGGGCGATTCAAGATACGCAGTATTTT.

This clone has just one count. This chain uses TRBV9 with TRBJ2-2; D is tentatively TRBD1 or TRBD2 (5 bases each). Germline CDR1 reads SGDLS; CDR2 reads YYNGEE. V was cut by 4 bases and J by 3 bases, with 13 bases left in between. The CDR3 sequence is 15 residues long. CDR3 sequence (DNA): TGTGCCAGCAGCTTCCCGGGACCCGACACCGGGGAGCTGTTTTTT. Translation: CASSFPGPDTGELFF.

The chain has TRBV7-6 and TRBJ1-2, with TRBD1 matching 8 bases. Germline V lookup: CDR1 SGHVS, CDR2 FNYEAQ. J lost 5 bases, V lost 5 bases, and 4 bases had no gene match. The CDR3 contains 13 residues. In nucleotides, the CDR3 is TGTGCCAGCAGCCCCGACAGGGGATATGGCTACACCTTC. Translating gives CASSPDRGYGYTF.

V usage is TRBV7-2 and J usage is TRBJ2-3; 9 bases align to TRBD2. The CDR3 extends over 18 amino acids. V lost 1 base and J lost 4; bases outside the gene matches: 12. Germline V CDR1 and CDR2: SGHTA, FQGNSA. The CDR3 sequence is CASSLDPLAGIWADTQYF. CDR3 DNA: TGTGCCAGCAGCTTAGACCCTCTAGCGGGAATTTGGGCAGATACGCAGTATTTT.

This clone has a single count. The chain links TRBV25-1 to TRBJ2-7; weak D call: TRBD1 (5 bases). V was pared by 5 bases and J by 7 bases, with 9 bases between. The CDR3 is 11 residues long. Germline V CDR1 and CDR2: MGHDK, SYGVNS. In DNA form, the CDR3 reads TGTGCCAGCAGTTTTGGGGCGGAGCAGTACTTC. It codes for CASSFGAEQYF.

This chain joins TRBV25-1 and TRBJ2-1; D may match TRBD1 or TRBD2 (5 bases each). Germline V gene sequence: CDR1 MGHDK, CDR2 SYGVNS. Trimming took off 7 bases at V and 9 bases at J, with 28 bases between the two ends. This CDR3 has 17 amino acids. The CDR3 DNA is TGTGCCAGCACCCATCGGGGACCTCTGGGGGTCTTGGGTGAGCAGTTCTTC. This gives the protein CASTHRGPLGVLGEQFF.

The V gene is TRBV6-5, the J gene TRBJ2-7, with D possibly matching TRBD1 (5 bases). Germline CDR1 MNHEY, CDR2 SVGAGI. The CDR3 sequence is 14 residues long. Trimming stripped 2 bases from V and 5 bases from J, with 13 bases between. The CDR3 bases are TGTGCCAGCAGTTACATGGCAGGGAAGGACGAGCAGTACTTC. It encodes CASSYMAGKDEQYF.

This chain links TRBV5-8 with TRBJ2-7; D gene ambiguous. The CDR3 sequence is 14 residues long. V lost 0 bases and J lost 1, with 8 bases in between. Looked up from germline, CDR1 is SGHTS and CDR2 is YDEGEE. CDR3 in amino acids: CASSLAPQSYEQYF. CDR3 DNA: TGTGCCAGCAGCTTGGCTCCCCAATCCTACGAGCAGTACTTC. Combining the CDR3 with reference TRBV5-8 and TRBJ2-7 gives the whole variable domain EAGVTQSPTHLIKTRGQQATLRCSPISGHTSVYWYQQALGLGLQFLLWYDEGEERNRGNFPPRFSGRQFPNYSSELNVNALELEDSALYLCASSLAPQSYEQYFGPGTRLTVT.

The chain recombines TRBV28 with TRBJ2-4; no reliable D call. The V end was cut by 4 bases, the J end by 0 bases, with 16 bases between. Germline values: CDR1 MDHEN, CDR2 SYDVKM. This CDR3 contains 17 residues. In DNA form, the CDR3 reads TGTGCCAGCAGTTCGGTGAGGCAGCCGCTAGCCAAAAACATTCAGTACTTC. Encoded protein: CASSSVRQPLAKNIQYF.

The chain has TRBV6-6 and TRBJ1-5, with D perhaps matching TRBD1 (6 bases). Germline V gene sequence: CDR1 MNHNY, CDR2 SVGAGI (reference sequence). This CDR3 is 14 amino acids long. The V end was cut by 7 bases, the J end by 3 bases, with 13 bases between. The CDR3 region is CASTQGGHNQPQHF. For the CDR3, the DNA is TGTGCCAGCACCCAAGGGGGTCACAATCAGCCCCAGCATTTT.